This T cell receptor beta chain was found in a study of cytomegalovirus exposure and HLA in healthy donors. This table comes from immunoSEQ multiplex PCR, and its TCRdb copy is limited to in-frame clones, with some not included. Here the sample spans about 130,000 clones, roughly 87% being singletons. This CDR3 spans 15 amino acids. CDR1 and CDR2 (germline): ENHRY, SYGVKD. V lost 10 bases, J lost 1 base, and 5 bases stayed unmatched. The J gene is TRBJ2-3, the V gene TRBV10-3; 13 positions match TRBD2. This sequence originates from a woman aged 18-30 years in good health and CMV-seronegative. The sequenced material came from PBMCs. The CDR3 protein is CATQLAGGGTDTQYF. The CDR3 DNA sequence: TGTGCCACCCAACTAGCGGGGGGGGGCACAGATACGCAGTATTTT.